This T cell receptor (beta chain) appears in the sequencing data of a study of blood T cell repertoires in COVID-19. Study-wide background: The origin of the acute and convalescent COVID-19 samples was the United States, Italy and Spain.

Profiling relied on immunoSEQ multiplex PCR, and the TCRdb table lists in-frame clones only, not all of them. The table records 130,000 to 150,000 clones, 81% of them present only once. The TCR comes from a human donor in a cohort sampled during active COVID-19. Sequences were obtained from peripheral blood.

This chain's CDR3 is CASSYTLRGSYNEQFF. Here the CDR3 DNA reads TGTGCCAGCAGTTACACCCTTAGGGGCTCCTACAATGAGCAGTTCTTC. The chain couples TRBV6-6 to TRBJ2-1, with D possibly TRBD1 on 5 matching bases. CDR3 length: 16 residues. Deletions cut 2 bases from V and 0 bases from J, with 11 bases between. Germline V gene data show CDR1 as MNHNY and CDR2 as SVGAGI (reference sequence).